The clone carrying this TCR beta chain has a handful of counts. The entry originates in a study of CD8 T cells in ankylosing spondylitis. The germline V gene encodes CDR1 LGHNA and CDR2 YNFKEQ. The CDR3 is made up of 15 amino acids. V was clipped by 2 bases and J by 3 bases; unmatched bases: 4. TCRdb reprocessed the 5' RACE reads with MiXCR, giving one entry per CDR3 protein. This sample has approximately 220,000 distinct CDR3 sequences, with 10% found just once. Sequencing was carried out using blood, either unsorted or a sorted T cell fraction (not recorded which). The chain combines TRBV4-2 with TRBJ1-5, with 7 bases fitting TRBD1. This receptor was taken from a male donor with ankylosing spondylitis or in good health (not recorded which). The CDR3 reads CASSQPGQANQPQHF. The CDR3 DNA reads TGTGCCAGCAGCCAACCCGGACAGGCCAATCAGCCCCAGCATTTT.